This entry is about one T cell receptor beta chain. TCRdb keeps only in-frame clones here, not all; method: immunoSEQ multiplex PCR. The table has approximately 17,000 clones, 60% to 85% seen once; the top ten hold more than 13%. This specimen belongs to a study of T cell responses to AZD1222 COVID-19 vaccine. Per germline, CDR1 SNHLY and CDR2 FYNNEI. Trimming pared 7 bases from V and 3 bases from J, leaving 12 bases between. CDR3 length: 13 amino acids. The clonotype was recovered from an adult who received the AZD1222 COVID-19 vaccine. The J gene is TRBJ1-2, the V gene TRBV2, with D perhaps matching TRBD1 (5 bases). This specimen consisted of peripheral blood, obtained 28 days after the second AZD1222 dose. The DNA for the CDR3 is TGTGCCAGCACCCAAGGGGTTTACTATGGCTACACCTTC. Its protein is CASTQGVYYGYTF.